This T cell receptor beta chain was recovered during a study of T cells in Graves' hyperthyroidism and ophthalmopathy (dated 2019 in TCRdb). General notes on the study: Peripheral blood samples were taken at the time of initial diagnosis, prior to any treatment. The paper reports TCR Vbeta CDR3 sequencing of some 140 peripheral blood samples: 40 or so ophthalmopathy, about 75 hyperthyroidism and roughly 17 progressor patients. To identify distinguishing TCR V-J signatures, a discovery cohort of some 99 patients was used, comprising 43 with Graves' ophthalmopathy and 57 with stable Graves' hyperthyroidism. In about 6 Graves' hyperthyroidism patients, the study also compared T-cell repertoires from thyroid tissue with T-cell repertoires from blood. The 90 or so discovery patients were randomly split 7:3 into training and test sets. Prospective prediction of ophthalmopathy was tested in an independent validation cohort consisting of about 20 hyperthyroidism patients and some 15 patients who later progressed to ophthalmopathy. After blood sampling, hyperthyroidism patients were treated with methimazole at a starting dose of 30 mg daily, and ophthalmopathy patients were treated with high-dose intravenous methylprednisolone. Overall results and qualifications from the work: Sample size was not statistically predetermined, and investigators were not blinded to group allocation. Most expanded thyroid clonotypes (frequency above 0.001) were also found in blood, which suggests that blood repertoires may mirror thyroid immune responses. In validation, progression to ophthalmopathy was predicted by the model with 70.59% sensitivity and around 75% specificity, a median of approximately 6.5 months before onset. Ophthalmopathy was separated from stable hyperthyroidism by a 13 V-J signature model, with just over 85% sensitivity and about 84% specificity obtained in cross-validation and 80%/75% obtained in testing.

This clonotype was seen many times. Its antigen remains undetermined. It has no much larger one-base neighbor in the sample; base qualities were not kept. Amplification of TCR beta CDR3 regions was carried out from RNA transcripts. The TCR CDR3 was subjected to a first round of RT-PCR using the HTBI primer set and the Qiagen OneStep RT-PCR kit. The libraries were constructed in a second round of multiplex PCR and then size-selected and purified. Sequencing of the libraries was done on an Illumina HiSeq2000 using paired-end 100 bp reads. Regarding the original processing steps: SOAPnuke was used to process the raw data, throwing out any read that contained adapters or uncalled bases, had a mean Phred below 15, or lacked an exact constant-primer or identifier match. COPE v1.2.5 was used to merge high-quality paired reads, and clonotypes were defined as unique nucleotide sequences. Clonotypes were aligned to IMGT TRBV, TRBD and TRBJ reference segments using MiTCR v1.1. Only V-J combinations with frequency above 0.0001, covering 99% to 99.2% of repertoires, were analysed. A TCS score was defined as the ratio of F50 (clonal expansion) to E x V (chaos), with BLOSUM62-based TCRdist applied between CDR3 peptides within each V-J. Welch's t-statistics and random forest reduced roughly 530 V-J features to roughly 13, which were used in a naive Bayes classifier (R e1071). TCRdb reprocessing: public reads trimmed at Q25 with fastp, clones called with MiXCR, in-frame beta chains kept. For every CDR3 protein sequence, its rows merge into one entry that carries the most common genes and DNA. TCRdb's processing, not the authors', yielded these V and J calls. In all, the sample holds 560,000 or so distinct CDR3 sequences, and just under 20% of those were seen once. 45% to 50% of the sample goes to the ten largest clones.

The CDR3 goes from the cysteine to the phenylalanine over 15 residues. Only the CDR3 DNA is retained, 45 bases long and in frame from the first base. V ends up 6 bases short and J 5 bases short, with an unmatched junction base count of 12. Via the germline V gene, CDR1 is MNHNS and CDR2 SASEGT. Moderately to severely active disease, a Clinical Activity Score of at least 3, a NOSPECS grade of at least 4, and a duration under 3 months were present in ophthalmopathy patients. Exclusion was applied to patients with uncontrolled infections, other autoimmune diseases, pregnancy or lactation. Diagnoses relied on clinical symptoms, serum thyroxine and TRAb, thyroid ultrasound and orbital computed tomography. Ficoll-Paque density gradient centrifugation was used to isolate PBMCs from 8.5 to 10 ml of fresh peripheral blood. Total RNA was extracted with Trizol reagent, and quality was checked on an Agilent 2100 Bioanalyzer.

This receptor was obtained from a man aged 40-50 years with Graves' ophthalmopathy. The chain was built from TRBV6-1 and TRBJ2-7, and 8 junctional nucleotides match TRBD2. The specimen sequenced was blood. CDR3 region: CASRLSAGVYDEQYF. In nucleotide form, the sequence is TGTGCCAGCAGACTTTCAGCGGGGGTCTACGACGAGCAGTACTTC.